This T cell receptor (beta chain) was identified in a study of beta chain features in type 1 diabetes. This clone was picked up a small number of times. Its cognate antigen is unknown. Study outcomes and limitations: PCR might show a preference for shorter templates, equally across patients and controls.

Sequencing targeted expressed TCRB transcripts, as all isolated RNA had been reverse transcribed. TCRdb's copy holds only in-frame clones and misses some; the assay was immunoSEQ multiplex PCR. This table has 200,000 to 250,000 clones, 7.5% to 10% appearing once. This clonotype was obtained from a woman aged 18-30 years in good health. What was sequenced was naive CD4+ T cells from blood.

The CDR3 is CASRTVGDRGNYGYTF. The CDR3 DNA reads TGTGCCAGCAGGACAGTGGGGGACAGGGGGAACTATGGCTACACCTTC. The chain carries TRBV11-2 and TRBJ1-2; 11 bases line up with TRBD1. V shed 6 bases, J shed 2 bases, and the junction held 8 bases outside the gene matches. The CDR3 has 16 amino acids. The germline V gene has CDR1 SGHAT and CDR2 FQNNGV.